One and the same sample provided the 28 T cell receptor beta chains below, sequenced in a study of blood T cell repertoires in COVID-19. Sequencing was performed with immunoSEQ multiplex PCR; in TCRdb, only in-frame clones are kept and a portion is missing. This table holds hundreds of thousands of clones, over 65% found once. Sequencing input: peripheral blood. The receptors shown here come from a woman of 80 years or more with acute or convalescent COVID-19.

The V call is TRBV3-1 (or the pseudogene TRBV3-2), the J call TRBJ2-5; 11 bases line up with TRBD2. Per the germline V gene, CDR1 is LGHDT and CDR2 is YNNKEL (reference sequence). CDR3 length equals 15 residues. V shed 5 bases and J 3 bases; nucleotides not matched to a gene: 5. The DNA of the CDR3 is TGTGCCAGCAGCTCACCGGGACTAGCGGAAGAGACCCAGTACTTC. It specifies CASSSPGLAEETQYF.

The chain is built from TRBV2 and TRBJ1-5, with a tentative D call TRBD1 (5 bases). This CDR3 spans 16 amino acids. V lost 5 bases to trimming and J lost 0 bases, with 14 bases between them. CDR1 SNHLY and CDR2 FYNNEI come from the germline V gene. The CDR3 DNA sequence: TGTGCCAGCAGTATTACAGGCACCAATAGCAATCAGCCCCAGCATTTT. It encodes CASSITGTNSNQPQHF.

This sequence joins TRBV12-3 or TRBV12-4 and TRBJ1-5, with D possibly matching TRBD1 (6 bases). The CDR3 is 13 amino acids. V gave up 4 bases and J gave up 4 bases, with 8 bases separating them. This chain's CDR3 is CASSYQGNQPQHF. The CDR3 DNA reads TGTGCCAGCAGTTACCAGGGGAATCAGCCCCAGCATTTT.

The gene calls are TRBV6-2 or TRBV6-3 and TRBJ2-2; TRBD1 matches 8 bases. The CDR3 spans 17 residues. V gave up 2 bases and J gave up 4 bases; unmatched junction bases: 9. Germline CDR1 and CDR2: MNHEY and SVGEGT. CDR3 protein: CASSYPSGGSPTGELFF. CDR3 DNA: TGTGCCAGCAGTTACCCATCAGGGGGCTCCCCCACCGGGGAGCTGTTTTTT.

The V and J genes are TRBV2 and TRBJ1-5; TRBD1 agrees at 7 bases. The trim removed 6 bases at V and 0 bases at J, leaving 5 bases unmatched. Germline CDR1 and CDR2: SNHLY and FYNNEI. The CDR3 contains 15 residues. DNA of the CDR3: TGTGCCAGCAGAGCAGGGGGGTATAGCAATCAGCCCCAGCATTTT. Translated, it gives CASRAGGYSNQPQHF.

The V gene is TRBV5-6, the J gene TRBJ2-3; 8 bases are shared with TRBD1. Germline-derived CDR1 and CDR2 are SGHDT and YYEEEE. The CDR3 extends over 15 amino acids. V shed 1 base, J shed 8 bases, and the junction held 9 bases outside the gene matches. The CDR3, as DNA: TGTGCCAGCAGCTTGCGCGGACAGGGAAGGGCTACGCAGTATTTT. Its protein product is CASSLRGQGRATQYF.

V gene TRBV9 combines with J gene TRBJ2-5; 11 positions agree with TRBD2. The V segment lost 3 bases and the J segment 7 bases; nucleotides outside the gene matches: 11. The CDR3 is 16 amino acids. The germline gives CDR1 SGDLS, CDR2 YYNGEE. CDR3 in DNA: TGTGCCAGCAGCGCCGGTAGCGGGGGGGCCACTTCGACCCAGTACTTC. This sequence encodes CASSAGSGGATSTQYF.

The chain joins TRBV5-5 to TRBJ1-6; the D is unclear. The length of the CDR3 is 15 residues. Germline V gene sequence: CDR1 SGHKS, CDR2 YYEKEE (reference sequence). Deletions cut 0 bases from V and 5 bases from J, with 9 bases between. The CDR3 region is CASSLAATNNSPLHF. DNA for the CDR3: TGTGCCAGCAGCTTGGCCGCGACTAATAATTCACCCCTCCACTTT.

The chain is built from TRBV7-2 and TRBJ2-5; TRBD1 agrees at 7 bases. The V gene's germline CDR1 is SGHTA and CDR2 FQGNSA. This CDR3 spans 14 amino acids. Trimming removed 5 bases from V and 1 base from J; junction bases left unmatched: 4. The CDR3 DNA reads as TGTGCCAGCAGCAATACAGGGGTCCAAGAGACCCAGTACTTC. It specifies CASSNTGVQETQYF.

The CDR3 reads CASSLARTTDQETQYF. The DNA for the CDR3 is TGTGCCAGCAGCTTGGCACGGACAACCGACCAAGAGACCCAGTACTTC. This sequence joins TRBV7-9 and TRBJ2-5; possible D gene TRBD1, 5 bases. V lost 3 bases and J 0 bases, leaving 14 bases between the germline ends. This CDR3 has 16 residues. Germline CDR1 is SEHNR and CDR2 is FQNEAQ (reference sequence).

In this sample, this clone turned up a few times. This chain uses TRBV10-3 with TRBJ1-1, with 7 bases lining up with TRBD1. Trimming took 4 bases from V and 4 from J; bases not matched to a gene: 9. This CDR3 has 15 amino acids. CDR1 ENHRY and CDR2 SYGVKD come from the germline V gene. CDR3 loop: CAISAITGVGTEAFF. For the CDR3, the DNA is TGTGCCATCAGTGCCATCACAGGGGTTGGCACTGAAGCTTTCTTT.

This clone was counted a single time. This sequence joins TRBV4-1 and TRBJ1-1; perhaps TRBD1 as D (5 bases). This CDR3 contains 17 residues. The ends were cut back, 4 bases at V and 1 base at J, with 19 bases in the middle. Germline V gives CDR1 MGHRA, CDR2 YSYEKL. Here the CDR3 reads CASSRGMNSVSNTEAFF. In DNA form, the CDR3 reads TGCGCCAGCAGCCGGGGCATGAACTCCGTGTCGAACACTGAAGCTTTCTTT.

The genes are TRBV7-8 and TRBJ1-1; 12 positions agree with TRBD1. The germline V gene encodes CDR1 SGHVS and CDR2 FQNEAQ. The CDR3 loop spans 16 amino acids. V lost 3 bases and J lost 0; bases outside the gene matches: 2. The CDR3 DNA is TGTGCCAGCAGCTTCAGGGACAGGGGGCTGAACACTGAAGCTTTCTTT. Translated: CASSFRDRGLNTEAFF.

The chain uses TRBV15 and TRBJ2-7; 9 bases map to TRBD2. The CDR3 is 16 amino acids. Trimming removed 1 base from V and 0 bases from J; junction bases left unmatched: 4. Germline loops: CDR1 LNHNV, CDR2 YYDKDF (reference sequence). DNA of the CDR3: TGTGCCACCAGCAGAGTTGCGGGAGGGGTCTCCTACGAGCAGTACTTC. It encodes CATSRVAGGVSYEQYF.

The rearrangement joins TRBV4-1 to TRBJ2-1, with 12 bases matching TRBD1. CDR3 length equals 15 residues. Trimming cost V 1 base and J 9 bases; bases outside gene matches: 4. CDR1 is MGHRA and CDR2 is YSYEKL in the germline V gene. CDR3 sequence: CASSQGDRGPGEQFF. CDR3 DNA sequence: TGCGCCAGCAGCCAAGGGGACAGGGGGCCGGGTGAGCAGTTCTTC.

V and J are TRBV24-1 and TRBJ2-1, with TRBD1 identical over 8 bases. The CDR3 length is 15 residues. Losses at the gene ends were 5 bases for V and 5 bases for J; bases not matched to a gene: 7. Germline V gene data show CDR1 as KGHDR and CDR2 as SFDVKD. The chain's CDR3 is CATSVQGAGNNEQFF. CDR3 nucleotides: TGTGCCACCAGTGTTCAGGGGGCGGGTAACAATGAGCAGTTCTTC.

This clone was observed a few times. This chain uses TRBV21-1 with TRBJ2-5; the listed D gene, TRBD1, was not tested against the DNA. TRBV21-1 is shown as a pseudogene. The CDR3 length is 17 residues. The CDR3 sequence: CASSKDRFDRGQETQYF. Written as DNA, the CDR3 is TGTGCCAGCAGCAAGGACCGATTCGACAGGGGACAAGAGACCCAGTACTTC.

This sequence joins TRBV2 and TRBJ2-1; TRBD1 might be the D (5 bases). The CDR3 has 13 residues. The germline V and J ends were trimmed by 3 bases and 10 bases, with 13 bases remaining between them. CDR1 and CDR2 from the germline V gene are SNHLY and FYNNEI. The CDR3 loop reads CASSESTVGEQFF. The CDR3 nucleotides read TGTGCCAGCAGTGAGTCGACAGTGGGGGAGCAGTTCTTC.

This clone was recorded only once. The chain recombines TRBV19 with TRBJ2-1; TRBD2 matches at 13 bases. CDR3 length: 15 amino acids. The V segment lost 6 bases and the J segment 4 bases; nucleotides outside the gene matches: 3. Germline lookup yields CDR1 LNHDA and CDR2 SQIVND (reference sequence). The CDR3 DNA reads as TGTGCCAGTAGCAAACTAGCGGGGGGGTACAATGAGCAGTTCTTC. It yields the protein CASSKLAGGYNEQFF.

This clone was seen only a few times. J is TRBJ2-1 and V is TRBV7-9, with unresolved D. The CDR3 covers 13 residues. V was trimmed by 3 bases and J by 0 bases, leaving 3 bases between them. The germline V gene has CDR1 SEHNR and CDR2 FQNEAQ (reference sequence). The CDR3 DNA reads TGTGCCAGCAGCTTCAGCTCCTACAATGAGCAGTTCTTC. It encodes CASSFSSYNEQFF.

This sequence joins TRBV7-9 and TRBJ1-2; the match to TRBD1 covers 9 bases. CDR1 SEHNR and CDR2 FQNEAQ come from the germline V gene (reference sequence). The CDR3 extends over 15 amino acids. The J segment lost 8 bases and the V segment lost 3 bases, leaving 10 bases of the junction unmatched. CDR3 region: CASSFPQGAGVGYTF. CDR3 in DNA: TGTGCCAGCAGCTTCCCACAGGGGGCCGGTGTAGGCTACACCTTC.

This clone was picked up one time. The CDR3 DNA follows: TGTGCCAGCACGTCTTGGGCCGGCTCCCAAGAGACCCAGTACTTC. This gives the protein CASTSWAGSQETQYF. This chain joins TRBV28 and TRBJ2-5; D gene uncertain. CDR1 is MDHEN and CDR2 is SYDVKM in the germline V gene. The V end was cut by 7 bases, the J end by 1 base, with 16 bases between. There are 15 residues in the CDR3. Drawing the rest from reference TRBV28 and TRBJ2-5, the complete variable domain is DVKVTQSSRYLVKRTGEKVFLECVQDMDHENMFWYRQDPGLGLRLIYFSYDVKMKEKGDIPEGYSVSREKKERFSLILESASTNQTSMYLCASTSWAGSQETQYFGPGTRLLVL.

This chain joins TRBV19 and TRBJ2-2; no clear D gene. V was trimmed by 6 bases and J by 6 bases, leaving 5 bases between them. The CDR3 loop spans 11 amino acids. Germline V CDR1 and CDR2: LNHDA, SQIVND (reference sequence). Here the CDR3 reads CASRRAGELFF. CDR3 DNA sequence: TGTGCCAGTAGGCGTGCCGGGGAGCTGTTTTTT. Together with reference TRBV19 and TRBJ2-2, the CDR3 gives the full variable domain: DGGITQSPKYLFRKEGQNVTLSCEQNLNHDAMYWYRQDPGQGLRLIYYSQIVNDFQKGDIAEGYSVSREKKESFPLTVTSAQKNPTAFYLCASRRAGELFFGEGSRLTVL.

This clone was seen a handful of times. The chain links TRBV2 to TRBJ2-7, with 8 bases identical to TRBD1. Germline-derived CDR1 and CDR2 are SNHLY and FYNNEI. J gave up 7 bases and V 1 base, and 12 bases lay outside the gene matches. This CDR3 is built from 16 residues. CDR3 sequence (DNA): TGTGCCAGCAGTGAAGGGTCGGGCAGGGGGCGAGGAGAGCAGTACTTC. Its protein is CASSEGSGRGRGEQYF.

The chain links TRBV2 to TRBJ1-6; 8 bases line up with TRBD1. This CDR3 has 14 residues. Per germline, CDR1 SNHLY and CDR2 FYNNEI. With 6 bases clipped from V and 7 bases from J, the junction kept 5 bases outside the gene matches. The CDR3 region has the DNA TGTGCCAGCAGAGGACAGGGTAACAATTCACCCCTCCACTTT. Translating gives CASRGQGNNSPLHF.

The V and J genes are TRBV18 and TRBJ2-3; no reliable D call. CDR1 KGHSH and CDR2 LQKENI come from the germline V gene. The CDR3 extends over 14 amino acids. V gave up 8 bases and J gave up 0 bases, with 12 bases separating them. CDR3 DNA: TGTGCCAGCCAACCTGGCGGAAGCACAGATACGCAGTATTTT. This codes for CASQPGGSTDTQYF.

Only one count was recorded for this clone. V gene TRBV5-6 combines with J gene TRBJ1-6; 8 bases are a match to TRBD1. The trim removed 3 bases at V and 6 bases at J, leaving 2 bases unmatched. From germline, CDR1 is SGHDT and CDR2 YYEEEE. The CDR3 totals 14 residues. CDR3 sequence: CASSWDRSNSPLHF. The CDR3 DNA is TGTGCCAGCAGCTGGGACAGGAGTAATTCACCCCTCCACTTT.

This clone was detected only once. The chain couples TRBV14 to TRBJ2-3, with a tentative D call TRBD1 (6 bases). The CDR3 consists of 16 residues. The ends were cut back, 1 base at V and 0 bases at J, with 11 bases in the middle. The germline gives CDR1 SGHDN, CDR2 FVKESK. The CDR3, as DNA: TGTGCCAGCAGCCAAGGAGGGGGTCCTAGCACAGATACGCAGTATTTT. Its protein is CASSQGGGPSTDTQYF.